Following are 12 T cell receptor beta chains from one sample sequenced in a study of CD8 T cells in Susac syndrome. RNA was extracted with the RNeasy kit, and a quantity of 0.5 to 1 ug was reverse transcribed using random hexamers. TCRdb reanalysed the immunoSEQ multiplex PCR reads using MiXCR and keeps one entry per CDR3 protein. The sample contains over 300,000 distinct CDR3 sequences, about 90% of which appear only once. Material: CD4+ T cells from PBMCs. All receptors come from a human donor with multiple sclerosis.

CDR3: CASSAGGGLDNEQFF. CDR3 nucleotide sequence: TGTGCCAGCAGCGCCGGAGGTGGTTTGGACAATGAGCAGTTCTTC. The V call is TRBV9, the J call TRBJ2-1; D possibly corresponds to TRBD2 (5 bases). The CDR3 has 15 residues. V lost 3 bases, J lost 5 bases, and 15 bases lay in between. Per germline, CDR1 SGDLS and CDR2 YYNGEE.

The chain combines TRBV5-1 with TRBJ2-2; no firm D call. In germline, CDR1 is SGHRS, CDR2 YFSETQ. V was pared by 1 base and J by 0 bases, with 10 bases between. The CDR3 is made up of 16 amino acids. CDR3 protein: CASSLSTPTNTGELFF. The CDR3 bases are TGCGCCAGCAGCTTGTCCACCCCGACGAACACCGGGGAGCTGTTTTTT.

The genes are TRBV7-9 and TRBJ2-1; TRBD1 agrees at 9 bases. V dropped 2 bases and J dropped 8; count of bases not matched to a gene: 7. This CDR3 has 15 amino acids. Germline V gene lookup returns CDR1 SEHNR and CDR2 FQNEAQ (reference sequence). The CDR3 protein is CASSLRTGVGDEQFF. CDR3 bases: TGTGCCAGCAGCTTAAGGACAGGGGTTGGCGATGAGCAGTTCTTC.

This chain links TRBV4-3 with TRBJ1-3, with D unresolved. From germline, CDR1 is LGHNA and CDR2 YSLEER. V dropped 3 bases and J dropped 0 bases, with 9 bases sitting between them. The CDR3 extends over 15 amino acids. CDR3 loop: CASSQQPFSGNTIYF. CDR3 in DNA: TGCGCCAGCAGCCAGCAGCCTTTCTCTGGAAACACCATATATTTT.

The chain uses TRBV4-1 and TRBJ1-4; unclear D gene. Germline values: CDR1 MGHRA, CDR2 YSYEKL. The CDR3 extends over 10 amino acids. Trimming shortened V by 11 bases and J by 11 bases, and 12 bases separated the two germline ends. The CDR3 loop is CAGRGRKLFF. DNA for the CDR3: TGCGCCGGCCGAGGGAGGAAACTGTTTTTT.

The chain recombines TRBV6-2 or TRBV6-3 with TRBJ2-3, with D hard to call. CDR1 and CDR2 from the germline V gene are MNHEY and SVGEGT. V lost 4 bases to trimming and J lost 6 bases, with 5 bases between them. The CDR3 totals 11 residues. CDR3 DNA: TGTGCCAGCAGTTTCTACGATACGCAGTATTTT. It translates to CASSFYDTQYF.

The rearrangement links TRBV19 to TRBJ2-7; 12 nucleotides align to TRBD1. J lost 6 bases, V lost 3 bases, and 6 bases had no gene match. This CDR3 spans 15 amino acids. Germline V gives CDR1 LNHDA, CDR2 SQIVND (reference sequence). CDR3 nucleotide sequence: TGTGCCAGTAGTATCTCCGGGACAGGGGGCGTCGAGCAGTACTTC. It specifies CASSISGTGGVEQYF.

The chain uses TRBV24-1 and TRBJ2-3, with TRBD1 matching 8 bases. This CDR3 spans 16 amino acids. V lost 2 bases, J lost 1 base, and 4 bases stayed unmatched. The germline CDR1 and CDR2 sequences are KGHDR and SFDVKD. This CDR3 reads CATSDSGGQGTDTQYF. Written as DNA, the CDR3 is TGTGCCACCAGTGATTCAGGGGGACAGGGCACAGATACGCAGTATTTT.

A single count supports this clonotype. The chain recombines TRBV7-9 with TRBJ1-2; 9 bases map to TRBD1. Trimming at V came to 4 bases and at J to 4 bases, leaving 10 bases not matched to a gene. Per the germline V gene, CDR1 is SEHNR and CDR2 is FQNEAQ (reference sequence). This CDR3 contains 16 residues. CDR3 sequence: CASSSGQGSSFYGYTF. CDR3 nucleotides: TGTGCCAGCAGCTCTGGACAGGGGTCGTCCTTCTATGGCTACACCTTC. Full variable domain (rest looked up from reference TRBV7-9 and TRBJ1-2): DTGVSQNPRHKITKRGQNVTFRCDPISEHNRLYWYRQTLGQGPEFLTYFQNEAQLEKSRLLSDRFSAERPKGSFSTLEIQRTEQGDSAMYLCASSSGQGSSFYGYTFGSGTRLTVV.

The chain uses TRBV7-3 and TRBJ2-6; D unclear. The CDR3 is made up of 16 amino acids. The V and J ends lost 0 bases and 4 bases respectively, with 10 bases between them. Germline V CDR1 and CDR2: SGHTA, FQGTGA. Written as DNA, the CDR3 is TGTGCCAGCAGCTTAACGTTAAGCTCCGGGGCCAACGTCCTGACTTTC. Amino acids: CASSLTLSSGANVLTF.

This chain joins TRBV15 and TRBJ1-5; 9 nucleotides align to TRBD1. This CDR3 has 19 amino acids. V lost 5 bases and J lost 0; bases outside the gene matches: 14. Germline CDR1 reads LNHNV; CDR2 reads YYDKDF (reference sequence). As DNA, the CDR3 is TGTGCCACCAGCCGCCGTCCCGGGACAGGGCCTTATAGCAATCAGCCCCAGCATTTT. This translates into CATSRRPGTGPYSNQPQHF.

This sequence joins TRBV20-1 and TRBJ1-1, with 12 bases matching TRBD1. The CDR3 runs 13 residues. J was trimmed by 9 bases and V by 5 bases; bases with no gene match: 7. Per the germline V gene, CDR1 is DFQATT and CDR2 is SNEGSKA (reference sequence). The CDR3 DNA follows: TGCAGTGCTGGATACCGGGACAGGGGGCAAGCTTTCTTT. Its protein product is CSAGYRDRGQAFF.